One sample yielded the 22 T cell receptor beta chains listed below, sequenced in a study of shared clonotypes between healthy human individuals. Clones were read by immunoSEQ multiplex PCR, and TCRdb kept only the in-frame ones, dropping some. The sample contains 2 million to 2.5 million clones, roughly 94% of which appear only once. Terminally differentiated effector memory CD45RA+ cells were excluded from the naive CD8 cells, which were CD45RO-negative and positively selected for CCR7. Specimen: naive CD8+ T cells sorted from blood. The receptors were sampled from a man aged 18 to 35 in good health.

The CDR3 DNA reads TGTGCCTGGAGTAACAATCACGGGACGCCCTACGAGCAGTACTTC. Its translation is CAWSNNHGTPYEQYF. J is TRBJ2-7 and V is TRBV30; the D gene could be TRBD1 or TRBD2 (5 bases each). The CDR3 extends over 15 amino acids. V lost 2 bases and J lost 2, with 16 bases in between. The germline V gene has CDR1 GTSNPN and CDR2 SVGIG (reference sequence).

The chain uses TRBV6-6 and TRBJ2-1; TRBD2 matches 8 bases. Germline V CDR1 and CDR2: MNHNY, SVGAGI (reference sequence). The CDR3 runs 15 residues. The trim removed 5 bases at V and 4 bases at J, leaving 7 bases unmatched. The CDR3 bases are TGTGCCAGCAGTACAGCGGGGGTTCCTTACAATGAGCAGTTCTTC. Protein: CASSTAGVPYNEQFF.

V gene TRBV7-9 combines with J gene TRBJ1-1; D gene uncertain. The CDR3 is made up of 13 amino acids. V was clipped by 5 bases and J by 7 bases, with 14 bases between them. In germline, CDR1 is SEHNR, CDR2 FQNEAQ (reference sequence). CDR3 sequence (DNA): TGTGCCAGCAGCGGAGTAACGGGCCTTGAAGCTTTCTTT. Translating gives CASSGVTGLEAFF.

The chain is built from TRBV2 and TRBJ2-3, with 12 bases aligning to TRBD2. Trimming cost V 10 bases and J 3 bases; bases outside gene matches: 14. The CDR3 extends over 17 amino acids. In germline, CDR1 is SNHLY, CDR2 FYNNEI. Here the CDR3 DNA reads TGTGCCAATCTAGCGGGGGGGGATCATTTTAGGACAGATACGCAGTATTTT. It encodes CANLAGGDHFRTDTQYF.

Concerning this clone: The sample carries other DNA sequences with the same CDR3. This sequence joins TRBV5-4 and TRBJ2-1; D not certain. The V and J ends lost 1 base and 2 bases respectively, with 4 bases between them. Per germline, CDR1 SGHNT and CDR2 YYREEE (reference sequence). CDR3 length: 13 residues. This chain's CDR3 is CASSLPTYNEQFF. CDR3 coding DNA: TGTGCCAGCAGCTTGCCCACCTACAATGAGCAGTTCTTC.

V is TRBV30 and J is TRBJ2-3; 8 bases fit TRBD2. V was clipped by 2 bases and J by 8 bases; unmatched bases: 9. The CDR3 sequence is 14 residues long. Germline V CDR1 and CDR2: GTSNPN, SVGIG (reference sequence). The CDR3 loop reads CAWSHREGIGTQYF. The CDR3 coding sequence is TGTGCCTGGAGTCACCGGGAGGGCATAGGTACGCAGTATTTT.

CDR3 DNA: TGTGCCAGCAGCTGGGACAACATGGAGCAGTACTTC. Its translation: CASSWDNMEQYF. V and J are TRBV13 and TRBJ2-7; maybe TRBD1 (6 bases). Trimming left V 4 bases short and J 7 bases short, with 11 bases between. This CDR3 has 12 residues. Germline V gene lookup returns CDR1 PRHDT and CDR2 FYEKMQ (reference sequence).

About this clone: The same CDR3 can be traced to other DNA sequences in this sample. V usage is TRBV6-5 and J usage is TRBJ2-7; TRBD1 is a possible D gene (6 bases). The CDR3 has 11 residues. Trimming stripped 5 bases from V and 6 bases from J, with 8 bases between. CDR1 is MNHEY, CDR2 SVGAGI, per germline. The CDR3 DNA follows: TGTGCCAGCAGTCAAGGGGGCGAGCAGTACTTC. Its translation is CASSQGGEQYF.

The chain couples TRBV4-3 to TRBJ2-1; perhaps D is TRBD1 or TRBD2 (6 bases each). V lost 0 bases to trimming and J lost 9 bases, with 18 bases between them. Germline CDR1 and CDR2: LGHNA and YSLEER. This CDR3 is 16 amino acids long. CDR3 DNA sequence: TGCGCCAGCAGCCAAGATATGGGGGCGGGGTCACTTGAGCAGTTCTTC. Amino acid sequence: CASSQDMGAGSLEQFF.

This clone was counted a single time. Other DNA sequences in the sample encode the same CDR3. The J gene is TRBJ2-7, the V gene TRBV7-9, with no clear D. Germline values: CDR1 SEHNR, CDR2 FQNEAQ (reference sequence). V was trimmed by 5 bases and J by 1 base, leaving 12 bases between them. This CDR3 has 14 amino acids. The chain's CDR3 is CASSPTGSSYEQYF. For the CDR3, the DNA is TGTGCCAGCAGCCCTACTGGGTCGTCCTACGAGCAGTACTTC.

This chain joins TRBV7-9 and TRBJ1-3; TRBD1 matches 8 bases. Germline CDR1 and CDR2: SEHNR and FQNEAQ (reference sequence). Germline trimming cut 10 bases from V and 1 base from J; bases unmatched to any gene: 3. CDR3 length: 13 residues. The CDR3 DNA sequence: TGTGCCACCCGGACAGGGTCTGGAAACACCATATATTTT. It translates to CATRTGSGNTIYF.

The chain employs TRBV5-6 and TRBJ1-2, with D tentatively TRBD1 (6 bases). V dropped 3 bases and J dropped 4 bases, with 13 bases sitting between them. CDR1 and CDR2 from the germline V gene are SGHDT and YYEEEE. The CDR3 length is 14 residues. CDR3 loop: CASSYGGHGYGYTF. CDR3 nucleotide sequence: TGTGCCAGCAGCTATGGGGGGCACGGCTATGGCTACACCTTC.

This chain links TRBV27 with TRBJ2-3; the match to TRBD1 covers 7 bases. Germline V gene lookup returns CDR1 MNHEY and CDR2 SMNVEV (reference sequence). V lost 4 bases to trimming and J lost 2 bases; unmatched junction nucleotides: 6. The CDR3 sequence is 15 residues long. CDR3 in DNA: TGTGCCAGCAGTTCCCGGGACAGCCTCACAGATACGCAGTATTTT. This encodes CASSSRDSLTDTQYF.

The chain recombines TRBV27 with TRBJ2-3; either TRBD1 or TRBD2 may fit D (5 bases each). This CDR3 spans 16 amino acids. V was pared by 5 bases and J by 0 bases, with 15 bases between. Looked up from germline, CDR1 is MNHEY and CDR2 is SMNVEV (reference sequence). The DNA of the CDR3 is TGTGCCAGCAGTACCCTTATCCGGGACAGCACAGATACGCAGTATTTT. It specifies CASSTLIRDSTDTQYF.

The chain joins TRBV7-6 to TRBJ2-3; 13 nucleotides agree with TRBD2. V was pared by 4 bases and J by 6 bases, with 7 bases of the junction left unmatched. The CDR3 runs 16 residues. The germline CDR1 and CDR2 sequences are SGHVS and FNYEAQ. The CDR3 coding sequence is TGTGCCAGCAGCTGGACTAGCGGGGGTGGTTGGGATACGCAGTATTTT. Translated: CASSWTSGGGWDTQYF. Full variable domain (remainder filled in from reference TRBV7-6 and TRBJ2-3): GAGVSQSPRYKVTKRGQDVALRCDPISGHVSLYWYRQALGQGPEFLTYFNYEAQQDKSGLPNDRFSAERPEGSISTLTIQRTEQRDSAMYRCASSWTSGGGWDTQYFGPGTRLTVL.

This chain uses TRBV9 with TRBJ2-1; perhaps TRBD1 as D (6 bases). Per the germline V gene, CDR1 is SGDLS and CDR2 is YYNGEE. Trimming left V 4 bases short and J 14 bases short, with 19 bases between. The CDR3 sequence is 13 residues long. The CDR3 region has the DNA TGTGCCAGCAGCATAGGGGGACGGACCCCGGAGTTCTTC. Protein: CASSIGGRTPEFF.

The chain uses TRBV28 and TRBJ1-1; TRBD1 is a possible D gene (5 bases). The CDR3 contains 13 residues. Germline V gene sequence: CDR1 MDHEN, CDR2 SYDVKM. V was cut by 6 bases and J by 7 bases, with 15 bases left in between. The CDR3 loop reads CASSRVGTVEAFF. The DNA for the CDR3 is TGTGCCAGCAGCCGAGTCGGGACCGTTGAAGCTTTCTTT.

The genes are TRBV27 and TRBJ2-5, with D possibly matching TRBD1 (5 bases). Germline values: CDR1 MNHEY, CDR2 SMNVEV (reference sequence). The CDR3 totals 14 residues. The germline V and J ends were trimmed by 8 bases and 5 bases, with 18 bases remaining between them. The CDR3 sequence is CASGQGPYAETQYF. CDR3 DNA sequence: TGTGCCAGCGGGCAGGGCCCTTACGCGGAGACCCAGTACTTC.

In DNA form, the CDR3 reads TGTGCCAGCAGCCCCAGCGGGTCGAGCACAGATACGCAGTATTTT. Amino acid sequence: CASSPSGSSTDTQYF. The genes are TRBV11-2 and TRBJ2-3, with D possibly TRBD2 on 6 matching bases. Trimming shortened V by 5 bases and J by 0 bases, and 12 bases separated the two germline ends. The V gene's germline CDR1 is SGHAT and CDR2 FQNNGV. The CDR3 runs to 15 residues.

This chain's CDR3 is CASSQVDGQGIHEQFF. DNA of the CDR3: TGTGCCAGCAGCCAAGTTGATGGACAGGGCATACATGAGCAGTTCTTC. The genes are TRBV4-2 and TRBJ2-1; 8 bases line up with TRBD1. Germline V gene data show CDR1 as LGHNA and CDR2 as YNFKEQ. V was clipped by 1 base and J by 8 bases; unmatched bases: 10. This CDR3 spans 16 amino acids.

V and J are TRBV2 and TRBJ2-1; TRBD2 matches at 14 bases. This CDR3 is 20 amino acids long. With V trimmed by 1 base and J by 3 bases, 11 bases remained unmatched. Germline lookup yields CDR1 SNHLY and CDR2 FYNNEI. CDR3 region: CASSEVTSGGALLFYNEQFF. The CDR3, as DNA: TGTGCCAGCAGTGAAGTGACTAGCGGGGGGGCCCTACTCTTCTACAATGAGCAGTTCTTC.

The J gene is TRBJ1-5, the V gene TRBV28; D is perhaps TRBD1 (5 bases). V was cut by 6 bases and J by 4 bases, with 13 bases left in between. The CDR3 totals 14 residues. Germline lookup yields CDR1 MDHEN and CDR2 SYDVKM. The CDR3 coding sequence is TGTGCCAGCAGCCCAGTGGGGGGAAATCAGCCCCAGCATTTT. It is translated as CASSPVGGNQPQHF.